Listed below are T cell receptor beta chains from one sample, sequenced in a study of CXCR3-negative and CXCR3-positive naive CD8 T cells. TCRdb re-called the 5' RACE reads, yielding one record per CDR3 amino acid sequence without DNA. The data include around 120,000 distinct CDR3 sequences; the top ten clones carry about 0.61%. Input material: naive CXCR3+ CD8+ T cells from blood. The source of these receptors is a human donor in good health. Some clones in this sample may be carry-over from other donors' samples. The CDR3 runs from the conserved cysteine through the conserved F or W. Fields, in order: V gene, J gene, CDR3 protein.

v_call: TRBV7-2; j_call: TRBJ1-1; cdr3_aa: CASSTEDQNTEAFF
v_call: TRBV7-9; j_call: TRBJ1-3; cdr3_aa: CASSFQGAQGNTIYF
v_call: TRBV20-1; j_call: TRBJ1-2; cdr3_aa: CSARQKSNYGYTF
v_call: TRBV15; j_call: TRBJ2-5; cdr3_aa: CATSTGTDQETQYF
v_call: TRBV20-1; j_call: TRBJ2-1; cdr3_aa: CSARGSWDNEQFF
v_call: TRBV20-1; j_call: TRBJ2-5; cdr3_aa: CSARDDREEVQETQYF
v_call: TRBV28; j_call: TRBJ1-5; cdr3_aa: CATSLGVGQPQHF
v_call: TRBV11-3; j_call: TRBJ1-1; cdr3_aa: CASSLEGELNTEAFF
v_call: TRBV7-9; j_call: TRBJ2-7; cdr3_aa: CASSSEGQGTYEQYF
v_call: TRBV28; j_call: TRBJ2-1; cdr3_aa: CASGLAPEQFF
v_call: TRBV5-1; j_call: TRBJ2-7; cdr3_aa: CASSLGMGAAYEQYF
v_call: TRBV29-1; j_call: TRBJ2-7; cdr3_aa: CSAIRVSSYEQYF
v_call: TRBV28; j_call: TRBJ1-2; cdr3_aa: CASSLERDGSNYGYTF
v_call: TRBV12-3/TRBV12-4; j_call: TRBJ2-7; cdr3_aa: CASSQTGLAGYEQYF
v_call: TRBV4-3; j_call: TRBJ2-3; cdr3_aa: CASSQAGPDTQYF
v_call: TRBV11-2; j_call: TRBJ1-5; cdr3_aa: CASSLDDRQAPQPQHF
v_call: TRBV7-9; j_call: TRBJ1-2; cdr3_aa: CASSSGQGANYGYTF
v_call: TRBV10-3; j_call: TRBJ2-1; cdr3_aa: CAISDGAGTYNEQFF
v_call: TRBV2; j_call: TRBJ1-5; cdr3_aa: CASLGSNQPQHF
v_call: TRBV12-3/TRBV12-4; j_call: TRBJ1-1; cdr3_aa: CASSTWTGGRITEAFF
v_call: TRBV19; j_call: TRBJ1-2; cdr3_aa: CASSFYSDGYTF
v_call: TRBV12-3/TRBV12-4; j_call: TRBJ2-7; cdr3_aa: CASSISGRWYEQYF
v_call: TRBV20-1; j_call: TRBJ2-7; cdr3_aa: CSARLPDVAYEQYF
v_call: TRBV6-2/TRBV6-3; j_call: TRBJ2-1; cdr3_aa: CASSQTGNEQFF
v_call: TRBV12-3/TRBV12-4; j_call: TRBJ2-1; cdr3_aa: CASSLVGSNEQFF
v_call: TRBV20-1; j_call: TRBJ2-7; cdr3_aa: CSARALLAGSYEQYF
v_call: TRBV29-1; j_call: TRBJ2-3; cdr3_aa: CSVAAGTGADTQYF
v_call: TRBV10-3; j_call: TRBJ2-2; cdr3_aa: CAIRDPGARGELFF
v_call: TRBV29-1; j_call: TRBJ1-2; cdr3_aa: CSVIRTGNYGYTF
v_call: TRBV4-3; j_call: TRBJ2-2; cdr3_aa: CASSQGIRGTGELFF
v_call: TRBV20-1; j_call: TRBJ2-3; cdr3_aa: CSASSTQRLAEGATDTQYF
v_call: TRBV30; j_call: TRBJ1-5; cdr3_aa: CAWSAGSNQPQHF
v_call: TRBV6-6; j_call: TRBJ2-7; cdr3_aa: CASSPGQGWPEQYF
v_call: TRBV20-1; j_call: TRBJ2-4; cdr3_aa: CSADPGQGKNIQYF
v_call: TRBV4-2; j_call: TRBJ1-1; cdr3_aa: CASSQGERANTEAFF
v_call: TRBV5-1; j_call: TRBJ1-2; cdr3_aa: CASSSGTGYTF